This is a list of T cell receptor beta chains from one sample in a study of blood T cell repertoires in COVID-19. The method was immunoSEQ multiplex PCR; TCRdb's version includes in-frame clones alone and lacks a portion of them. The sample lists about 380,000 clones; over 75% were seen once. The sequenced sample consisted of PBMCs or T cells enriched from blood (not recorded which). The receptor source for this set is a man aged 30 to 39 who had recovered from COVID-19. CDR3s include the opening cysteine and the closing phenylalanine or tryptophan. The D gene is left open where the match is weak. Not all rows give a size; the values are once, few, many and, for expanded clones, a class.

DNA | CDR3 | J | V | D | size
TGTGCCTGGAGACCGGACAGGGCCAAAAACATTCAGTACTTC | CAWRPDRAKNIQYF | TRBJ2-4 | TRBV30 | TRBD1 | -
TGTGCCGCCCGGACAGTCGCGAACACCGGGGAGCTGTTTTTT | CAARTVANTGELFF | TRBJ2-2 | TRBV6-5 | - | -
TGTGCCTGGAGTATAACAGGGGGAAATCAGCCCCAGCATTTT | CAWSITGGNQPQHF | TRBJ1-5 | TRBV30 | TRBD1 | -
TGTGCCAGCAGCCTCGTAAGGGTCGGGGGGGCCTCTGGAAACACCATATATTTT | CASSLVRVGGASGNTIYF | TRBJ1-3 | TRBV7-2 | - | -
TGTGCCAGTAGTATAACAGGGGCCTATGGCTACACCTTC | CASSITGAYGYTF | TRBJ1-2 | TRBV19 | TRBD1 | -
TGTGCCAGCAGTTTGACCCCAGGTGAAGCTTTCTTT | CASSLTPGEAFF | TRBJ1-1 | TRBV7-9 | - | -
TGTGCCTGGAGTAAGGGCGCAGGGTTCAATCAGCCCCAGCATTTT | CAWSKGAGFNQPQHF | TRBJ1-5 | TRBV30 | - | -
TGTGCCAGCAGCCCCGGACAGGGAAGATATGGCTACACCTTC | CASSPGQGRYGYTF | TRBJ1-2 | TRBV14 | TRBD1 | -
TGTGCCAGCAGTTACGGGACAGGGGATCCGAGTGATACGCAGTATTTT | CASSYGTGDPSDTQYF | TRBJ2-3 | TRBV6-5 | TRBD1 | -
TGTGCCAGCAATCAACAGGGTTATAATTCACCCCTCCACTTT | CASNQQGYNSPLHF | TRBJ1-6 | TRBV27 | - | -
TGTGCCAGCAGTTTAGACAGGTTTTACTACGAGCAGTACTTC | CASSLDRFYYEQYF | TRBJ2-7 | TRBV27 | - | -
TGTGCCAGCAGCGTAGGCCCGGGGATGAGCTCCTACGAGCAGTACTTC | CASSVGPGMSSYEQYF | TRBJ2-7 | TRBV9 | - | -
TGTGCCAGCAGCTTAGACAGCTCCTATAATTCACCCCTCCACTTT | CASSLDSSYNSPLHF | TRBJ1-6 | TRBV7-9 | - | -
TGTGCCACCAAGGGGGACATATCTAGCAATCAGCCCCAGCATTTT | CATKGDISSNQPQHF | TRBJ1-5 | TRBV10-3 | - | once
TGTGCCAGCAGCTTAGATCCGTGGCAATCTGGAAACACCATATATTTT | CASSLDPWQSGNTIYF | TRBJ1-3 | TRBV11-2 | - | -
TGTGCCAGCAGACTAAAAATGAGCACTGAAGCTTTCTTT | CASRLKMSTEAFF | TRBJ1-1 | TRBV6-5 | - | -
TGCGCCAGCCGCGGGGGGGCCGAGGAGACCCAGTACTTC | CASRGGAEETQYF | TRBJ2-5 | TRBV10-2 | TRBD2 | -
TGTGCCAGCTCCACCAACCTAATTAATGAAAAACTGTTTTTT | CASSTNLINEKLFF | TRBJ1-4 | TRBV5-6 | - | -
TGTGCCAGCAGCGCGACAGGGGTTTCGGAAAAACTGTTTTTT | CASSATGVSEKLFF | TRBJ1-4 | TRBV7-8 | TRBD1 | -
TGTGCCAGCAGCACCAGGTCGCGGGAGGGCTACACCTTC | CASSTRSREGYTF | TRBJ1-2 | TRBV11-2 | - | -
TGTGCCAGCAGCTTAGATCGACAGACCACAGATACGCAGTATTTT | CASSLDRQTTDTQYF | TRBJ2-3 | TRBV7-9 | - | -
TGTGCCAGCAGCCCTCAAGAGGGGAACACTGAAGCTTTCTTT | CASSPQEGNTEAFF | TRBJ1-1 | TRBV7-9 | - | -
TGTGCCAGCAGCCCTGCGTGGGAGGAAGGAGCTTTCTTT | CASSPAWEEGAFF | TRBJ1-1 | TRBV12-3/TRBV12-4 | - | -
TGTGCCTGGGGGGACAGAAACTACACCTTC | CAWGDRNYTF | TRBJ1-2 | TRBV30 | TRBD1 | -
TGCGCCAGCAGCTTGGGTAACCGGGACACTGGGTACTTC | CASSLGNRDTGYF | TRBJ2-5 | TRBV5-1 | - | -
TGCGCCAGCAGCCTAGTAGGGGGTCACTCTGGAAACACCATATATTTT | CASSLVGGHSGNTIYF | TRBJ1-3 | TRBV5-1 | - | once
TGTGCCAGCAGCTTAAAACAGGGAACGGCCGGGGAGCTGTTTTTT | CASSLKQGTAGELFF | TRBJ2-2 | TRBV7-3 | - | -
TGTGCCAGCAGCTTAGCGTCCGGGTGGCTTAACAATGAGCAGTTCTTC | CASSLASGWLNNEQFF | TRBJ2-1 | TRBV13 | - | -
TGTGCCAGCAGCGTAGGGAGCATAAACACCATATATTTT | CASSVGSINTIYF | TRBJ1-3 | TRBV9 | - | -
TGTGCCAGCAGCTTGGGGCCCTCCTCTGGAAACACCATATATTTT | CASSLGPSSGNTIYF | TRBJ1-3 | TRBV5-5 | - | -
TGTGCCAGCAGCTTAGATGGGTGGGGGGAGAAGGAGACCCAGTACTTC | CASSLDGWGEKETQYF | TRBJ2-5 | TRBV11-2 | - | -
TGCGCCAGCAGTGGCGGTCAGACAGGGGCCACCGGGGAGCTGTTTTTT | CASSGGQTGATGELFF | TRBJ2-2 | TRBV10-1 | TRBD1 | -
TGTGCCAGCAGCTCGACTAGCGGGGGGACGACCCAGTACTTC | CASSSTSGGTTQYF | TRBJ2-5 | TRBV7-3 | TRBD2 | -
TGTGCCAGCAGCTTAGTGGGGCCTGAATCTGAAGCTTTCTTT | CASSLVGPESEAFF | TRBJ1-1 | TRBV13 | - | -
TGTGCCAGCAGTGAACAGAGCAATCAGCCCCAGCATTTT | CASSEQSNQPQHF | TRBJ1-5 | TRBV6-1 | - | -
TGTGCCAGCAGGGACAGGGTCGCGGGCTACACCTTC | CASRDRVAGYTF | TRBJ1-2 | TRBV3-1/TRBV3-2 | TRBD1 | -
TGTGCCTGGAGCCCGGGCCAGGGGAGAGACATTCAGTACTTC | CAWSPGQGRDIQYF | TRBJ2-4 | TRBV30 | - | -
TGCGCCAGCAGCTCCCAAGGGGTTGGTACTGAAGCTTTCTTT | CASSSQGVGTEAFF | TRBJ1-1 | TRBV5-1 | - | few
TGCGCCAGCAGCGGAACGGGACAGATCAATTCACCCCTCCACTTT | CASSGTGQINSPLHF | TRBJ1-6 | TRBV5-1 | TRBD1 | many
TGTGCCAGCATCCGGGACACCGGGGCTCAAGAGACCCAGTACTTC | CASIRDTGAQETQYF | TRBJ2-5 | TRBV2 | - | few
TGCGCCAGCAGCCAGGACAGTTATAGCAATCAGCCCCAGCATTTT | CASSQDSYSNQPQHF | TRBJ1-5 | TRBV4-1 | - | -
TGTGCTAGTGCTTTGCCCTATACAGATACGCAGTATTTT | CASALPYTDTQYF | TRBJ2-3 | TRBV12-5 | - | -
TGTGCCAGCAGCCAGAGGACAGGCCCCAAAAACATTCAGTACTTC | CASSQRTGPKNIQYF | TRBJ2-4 | TRBV7-9 | TRBD1 | -
TGCAGTGCTAGGGAGGATTTTGCTTTCTTT | CSAREDFAFF | TRBJ1-1 | TRBV20-1 | - | -
TGTGCCAGCAGTTTAAACAGGGGGCTTGGTTCACCCCTCCACTTT | CASSLNRGLGSPLHF | TRBJ1-6 | TRBV27 | TRBD1 | -
TGTGCCAGCAGACTGGACTCCCAAGAGACCCAGTACTTC | CASRLDSQETQYF | TRBJ2-5 | TRBV2 | - | -
TGTGCCAGTAGTATGCTGGGGGACAGGAGAATCTATGGCTACACCTTC | CASSMLGDRRIYGYTF | TRBJ1-2 | TRBV19 | TRBD1 | -
TGTGCCAGCAGTTACTCGGGACAACGGATCAATGAGCAGTTCTTC | CASSYSGQRINEQFF | TRBJ2-1 | TRBV6-5 | - | -
TGTGCCAGCAGCTTGGTTGGCCAGAGGGATCAGTTCTTC | CASSLVGQRDQFF | TRBJ2-1 | TRBV5-4 | - | -
TGTGCCAGCAGCTCCTTTGGCACCAGGACTGAAGCTTTCTTT | CASSSFGTRTEAFF | TRBJ1-1 | TRBV5-4 | - | -
TGTGCCACCCTGAACGGACAGGGAAGCACTGAAGCTTTCTTT | CATLNGQGSTEAFF | TRBJ1-1 | TRBV10-3 | TRBD1 | -
TGTGCCAGCAGTTACTCGGGTCGGAGTCCCAACGAAAAACTGTTTTTT | CASSYSGRSPNEKLFF | TRBJ1-4 | TRBV6-2/TRBV6-3 | - | -
TGTGCCAGCAGCGAGGGAGCGAGTGAAGCTTTCTTT | CASSEGASEAFF | TRBJ1-1 | TRBV7-9 | - | once
TGCGCCAGCAGCCACCCTAGCGGGGGGGCGGATGAGCAGTTCTTC | CASSHPSGGADEQFF | TRBJ2-1 | TRBV4-1 | TRBD2 | once